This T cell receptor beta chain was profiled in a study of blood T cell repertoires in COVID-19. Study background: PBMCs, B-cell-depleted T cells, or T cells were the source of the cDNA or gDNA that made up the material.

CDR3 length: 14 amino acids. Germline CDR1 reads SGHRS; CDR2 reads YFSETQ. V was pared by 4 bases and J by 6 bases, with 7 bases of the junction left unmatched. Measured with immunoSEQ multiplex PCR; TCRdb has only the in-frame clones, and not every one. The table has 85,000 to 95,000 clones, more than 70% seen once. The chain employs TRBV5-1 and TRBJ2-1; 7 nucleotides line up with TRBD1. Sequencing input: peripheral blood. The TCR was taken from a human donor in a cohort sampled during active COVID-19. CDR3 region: CASSLDRTPNEQFF. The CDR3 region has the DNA TGCGCCAGCAGCCTGGACAGGACCCCCAATGAGCAGTTCTTC.